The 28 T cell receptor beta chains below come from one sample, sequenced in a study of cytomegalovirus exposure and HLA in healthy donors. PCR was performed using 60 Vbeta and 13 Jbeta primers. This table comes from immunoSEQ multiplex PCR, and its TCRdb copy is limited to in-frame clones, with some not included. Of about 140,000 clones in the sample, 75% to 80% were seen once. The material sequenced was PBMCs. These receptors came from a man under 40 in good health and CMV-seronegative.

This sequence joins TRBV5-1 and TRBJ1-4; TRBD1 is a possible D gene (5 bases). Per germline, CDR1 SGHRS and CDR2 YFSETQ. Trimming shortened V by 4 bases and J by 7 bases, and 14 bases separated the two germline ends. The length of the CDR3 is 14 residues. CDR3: CASSERPGGEKLFF. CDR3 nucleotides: TGCGCCAGCAGCGAGCGTCCGGGGGGTGAAAAACTGTTTTTT.

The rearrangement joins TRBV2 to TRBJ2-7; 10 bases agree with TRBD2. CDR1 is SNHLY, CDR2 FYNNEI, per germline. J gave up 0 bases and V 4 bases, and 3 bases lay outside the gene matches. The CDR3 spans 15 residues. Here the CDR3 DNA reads TGTGCCAGCAGTGCAGCTAGCGGGGGCTCCTACGAGCAGTACTTC. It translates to CASSAASGGSYEQYF.

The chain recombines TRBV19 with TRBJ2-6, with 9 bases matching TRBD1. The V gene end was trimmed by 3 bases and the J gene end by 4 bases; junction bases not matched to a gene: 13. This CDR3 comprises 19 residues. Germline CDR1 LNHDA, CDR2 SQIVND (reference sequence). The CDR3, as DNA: TGTGCCAGTAGTATTCCCTGGGACAGGGTTTCGGCGGGGGCCAACGTCCTGACTTTC. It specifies CASSIPWDRVSAGANVLTF.

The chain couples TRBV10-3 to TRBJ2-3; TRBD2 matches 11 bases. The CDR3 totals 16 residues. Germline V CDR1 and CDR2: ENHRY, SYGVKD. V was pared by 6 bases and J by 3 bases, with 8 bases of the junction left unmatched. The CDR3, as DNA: TGTGCCATCAGCCACTTGGGACTAGCGGAGACAGATACGCAGTATTTT. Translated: CAISHLGLAETDTQYF.

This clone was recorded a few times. DNA for the CDR3: TGTGCCAGCAGTGATCCCGGGACTAGCGGAATATCGACCTACGAGCAGTACTTC. It yields the protein CASSDPGTSGISTYEQYF. J is TRBJ2-7 and V is TRBV25-1, with TRBD2 matching over 11 bases. The CDR3 consists of 18 residues. Germline assignment: CDR1 MGHDK and CDR2 SYGVNS. V was clipped by 3 bases and J by 2 bases; unmatched bases: 12.

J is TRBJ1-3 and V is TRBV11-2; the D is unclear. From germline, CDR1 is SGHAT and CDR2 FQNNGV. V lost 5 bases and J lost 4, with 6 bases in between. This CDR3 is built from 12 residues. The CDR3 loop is CASSPRGNTIYF. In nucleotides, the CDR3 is TGTGCCAGCAGCCCCCGGGGAAACACCATATATTTT.

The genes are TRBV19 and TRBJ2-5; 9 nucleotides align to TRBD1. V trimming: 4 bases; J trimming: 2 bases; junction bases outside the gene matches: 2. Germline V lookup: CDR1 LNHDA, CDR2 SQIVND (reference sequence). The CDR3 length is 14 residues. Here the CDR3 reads CASSTGQGQETQYF. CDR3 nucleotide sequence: TGTGCCAGTAGTACGGGACAGGGTCAAGAGACCCAGTACTTC.

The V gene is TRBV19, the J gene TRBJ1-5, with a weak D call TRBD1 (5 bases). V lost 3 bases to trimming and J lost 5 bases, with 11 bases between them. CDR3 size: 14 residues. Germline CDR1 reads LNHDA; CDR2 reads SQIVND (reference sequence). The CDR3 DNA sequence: TGTGCCAGTAGTATTTGGGGCCATTATCAGCCCCAGCATTTT. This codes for CASSIWGHYQPQHF.

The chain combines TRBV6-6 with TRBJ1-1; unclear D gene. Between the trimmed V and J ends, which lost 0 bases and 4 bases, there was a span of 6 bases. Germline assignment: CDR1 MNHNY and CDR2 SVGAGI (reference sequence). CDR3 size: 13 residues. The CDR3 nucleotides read TGTGCCAGCAGTTACTCCGGGGTCACTGAAGCTTTCTTT. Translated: CASSYSGVTEAFF.

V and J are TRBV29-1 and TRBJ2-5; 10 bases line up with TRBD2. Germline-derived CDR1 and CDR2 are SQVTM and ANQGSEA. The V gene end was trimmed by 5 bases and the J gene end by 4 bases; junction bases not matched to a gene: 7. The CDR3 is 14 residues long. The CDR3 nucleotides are TGCAGCGTTAGTGGGCTAGCGGGAGTAGAGACCCAGTACTTC. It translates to CSVSGLAGVETQYF.

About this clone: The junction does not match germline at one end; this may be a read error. CDR3 sequence: CASSLVWGEQSF. In nucleotides, the CDR3 is TGTGCCAGCAGCTTAGTTTGGGGGGAGCAGTCCTTC. J is TRBJ2-7 and V is TRBV7-2; TRBD2 might be the D (6 bases). Germline V gene lookup returns CDR1 SGHTA and CDR2 FQGNSA. The CDR3 has 12 residues. Full variable domain (outside the CDR3, taken from reference TRBV7-2 and TRBJ2-7): GAGVSQSPSNKVTEKGKDVELRCDPISGHTALYWYRQSLGQGLEFLIYFQGNSAPDKSGLPSDRFSAERTGGSVSTLTIQRTQQEDSAVYLCASSLVWGEQSFGPGTRLTVT.

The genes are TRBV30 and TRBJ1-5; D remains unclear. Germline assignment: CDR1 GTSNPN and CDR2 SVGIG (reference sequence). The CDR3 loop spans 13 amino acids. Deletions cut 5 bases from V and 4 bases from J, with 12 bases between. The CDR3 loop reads CAWGVGGNQPQHF. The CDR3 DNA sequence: TGTGCCTGGGGGGTCGGAGGGAATCAGCCCCAGCATTTT.

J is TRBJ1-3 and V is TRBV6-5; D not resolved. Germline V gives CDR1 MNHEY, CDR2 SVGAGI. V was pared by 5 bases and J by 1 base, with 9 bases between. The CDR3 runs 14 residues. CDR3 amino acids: CASSKYGSGNTIYF. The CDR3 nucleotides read TGTGCCAGCAGTAAATACGGTTCTGGAAACACCATATATTTT.

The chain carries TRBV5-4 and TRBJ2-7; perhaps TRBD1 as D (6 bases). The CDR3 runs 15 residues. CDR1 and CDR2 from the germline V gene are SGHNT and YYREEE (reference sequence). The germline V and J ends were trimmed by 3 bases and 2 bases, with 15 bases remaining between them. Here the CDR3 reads CASSYSGTPAYEQYF. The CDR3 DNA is TGTGCCAGCAGCTATAGTGGGACACCAGCCTACGAGCAGTACTTC.

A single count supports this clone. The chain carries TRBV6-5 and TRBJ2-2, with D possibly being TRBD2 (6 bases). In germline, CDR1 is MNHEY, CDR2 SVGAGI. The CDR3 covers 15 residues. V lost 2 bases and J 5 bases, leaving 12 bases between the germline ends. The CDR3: CASSYDSGGTGELFF. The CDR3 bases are TGTGCCAGCAGTTACGATAGCGGCGGGACCGGGGAGCTGTTTTTT.

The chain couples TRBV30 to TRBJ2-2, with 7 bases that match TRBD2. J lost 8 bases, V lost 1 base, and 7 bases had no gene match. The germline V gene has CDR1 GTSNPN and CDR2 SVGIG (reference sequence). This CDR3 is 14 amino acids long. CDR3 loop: CAWSAGTTRGELFF. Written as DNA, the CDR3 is TGTGCCTGGAGTGCTGGGACTACCCGGGGGGAGCTGTTTTTT.

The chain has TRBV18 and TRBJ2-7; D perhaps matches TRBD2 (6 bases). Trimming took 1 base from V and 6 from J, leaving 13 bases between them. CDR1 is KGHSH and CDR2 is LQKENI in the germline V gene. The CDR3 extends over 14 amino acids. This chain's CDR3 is CASSPRDSAPEQYF. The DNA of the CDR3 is TGTGCCAGCTCACCACGGGACTCGGCCCCCGAGCAGTACTTC.

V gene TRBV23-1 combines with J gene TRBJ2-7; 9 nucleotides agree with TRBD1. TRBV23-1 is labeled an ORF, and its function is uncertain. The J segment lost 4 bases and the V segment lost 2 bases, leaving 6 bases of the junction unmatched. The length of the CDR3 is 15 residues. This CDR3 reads CASSQMGQGRYEQYF. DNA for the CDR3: TGCGCCAGCAGTCAAATGGGACAGGGTAGATACGAGCAGTACTTC.

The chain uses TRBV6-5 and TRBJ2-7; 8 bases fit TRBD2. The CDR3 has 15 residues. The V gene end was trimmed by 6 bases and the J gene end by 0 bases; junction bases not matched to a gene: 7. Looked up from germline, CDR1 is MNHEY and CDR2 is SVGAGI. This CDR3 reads CASRTEAGGSYEQYF. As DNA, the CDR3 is TGTGCCAGCAGGACAGAGGCGGGGGGCTCCTACGAGCAGTACTTC.

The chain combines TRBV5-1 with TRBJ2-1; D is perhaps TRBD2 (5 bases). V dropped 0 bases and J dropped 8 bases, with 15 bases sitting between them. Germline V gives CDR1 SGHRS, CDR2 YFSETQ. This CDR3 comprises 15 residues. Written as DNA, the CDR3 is TGCGCCAGCAGCTTGGGTCTAGCCATGGGCTATGAGCAGTTCTTC. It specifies CASSLGLAMGYEQFF.

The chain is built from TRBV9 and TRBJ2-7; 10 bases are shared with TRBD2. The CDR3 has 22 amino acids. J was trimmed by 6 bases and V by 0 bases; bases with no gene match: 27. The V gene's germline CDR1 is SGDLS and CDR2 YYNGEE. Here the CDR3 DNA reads TGTGCCAGCAGCGTAGAACGCAAGATGGAGAAGCTAGCGGGAGAGCAATGGGGCGAGCAGTACTTC. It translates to CASSVERKMEKLAGEQWGEQYF.

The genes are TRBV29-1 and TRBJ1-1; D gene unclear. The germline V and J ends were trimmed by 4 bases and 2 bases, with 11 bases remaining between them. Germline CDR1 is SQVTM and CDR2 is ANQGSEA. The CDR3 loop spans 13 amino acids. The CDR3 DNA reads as TGCAGCGTTGCGTCCCACAGTAACACTGAAGCTTTCTTT. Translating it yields CSVASHSNTEAFF.

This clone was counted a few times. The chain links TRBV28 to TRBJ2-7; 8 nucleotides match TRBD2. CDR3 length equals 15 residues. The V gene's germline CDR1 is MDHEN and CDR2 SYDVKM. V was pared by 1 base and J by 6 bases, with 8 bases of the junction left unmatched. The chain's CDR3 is CASSLSPGGVGEQYF. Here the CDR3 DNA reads TGTGCCAGCAGTTTATCCCCGGGAGGGGTTGGCGAGCAGTACTTC.

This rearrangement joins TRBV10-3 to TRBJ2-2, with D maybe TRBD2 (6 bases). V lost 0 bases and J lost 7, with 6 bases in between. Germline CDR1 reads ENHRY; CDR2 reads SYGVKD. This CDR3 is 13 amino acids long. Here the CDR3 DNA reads TGTGCCATCAGTGAGTCGGAGGGCGGGGAGCTGTTTTTT. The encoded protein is CAISESEGGELFF.

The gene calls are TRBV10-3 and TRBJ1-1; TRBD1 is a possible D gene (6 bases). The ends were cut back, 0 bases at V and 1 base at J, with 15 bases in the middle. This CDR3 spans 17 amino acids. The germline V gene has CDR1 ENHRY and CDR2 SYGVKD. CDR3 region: CAISESDWGTPNTEAFF. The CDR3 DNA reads TGTGCCATCAGTGAGTCGGATTGGGGGACACCGAACACTGAAGCTTTCTTT.

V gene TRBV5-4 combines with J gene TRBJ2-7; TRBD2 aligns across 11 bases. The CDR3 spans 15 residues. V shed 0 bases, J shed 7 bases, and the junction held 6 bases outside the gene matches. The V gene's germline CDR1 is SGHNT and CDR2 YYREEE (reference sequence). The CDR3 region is CASSLATSGTGEQYF. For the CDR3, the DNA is TGTGCCAGCAGCTTGGCGACTAGCGGGACAGGGGAGCAGTACTTC.

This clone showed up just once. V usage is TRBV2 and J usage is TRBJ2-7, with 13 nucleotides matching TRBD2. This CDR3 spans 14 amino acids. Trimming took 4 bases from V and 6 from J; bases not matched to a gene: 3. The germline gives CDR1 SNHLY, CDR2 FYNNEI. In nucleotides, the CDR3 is TGTGCCAGCAGTGGGACTAGCGGGAGTGGCGAGCAGTACTTC. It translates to CASSGTSGSGEQYF.

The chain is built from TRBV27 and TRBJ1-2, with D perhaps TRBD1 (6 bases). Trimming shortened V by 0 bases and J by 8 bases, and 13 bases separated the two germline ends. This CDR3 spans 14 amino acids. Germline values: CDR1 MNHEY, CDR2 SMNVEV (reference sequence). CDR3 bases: TGTGCCAGCAGTTTATCAGCAGGGGCCCTAGGCTACACCTTC. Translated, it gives CASSLSAGALGYTF.